These T cell receptor beta chains were read from a single sample in a study of blood T cells in healthy people across ages. Each CDR3 protein is one row after TCRdb ran MiXCR on the 5' RACE reads. Of 550,000 to 600,000 distinct CDR3 sequences listed, around half were seen once; the top ten hold 20% to 25%. What was sequenced was blood. The receptors derive from an elderly man in good health. Each CDR3 is given with its conserved first and last residue. D genes are given only for firm matches. Only some rows state a clone size, as once, few, many or a class for expanded clones.

j_call: TRBJ1-2
clone_size: NA
d_call: NA
v_call: TRBV9
cdr3_nt: TGTGCCAGCAGCGTAGACGAGGGGAAAGGATATGGCTACACCTTC
cdr3_aa: CASSVDEGKGYGYTF

j_call: TRBJ2-6
clone_size: many
d_call: NA
v_call: TRBV6-5
cdr3_nt: TGTGCCAGCAGTCAACAGGCCCCTGGGGCCAACGTCCTGACTTTC
cdr3_aa: CASSQQAPGANVLTF

j_call: TRBJ2-5
clone_size: NA
d_call: NA
v_call: TRBV5-1
cdr3_nt: TGCGCCAGCAGCTTGGGGAGCGGAGGGAAGGAGACCCAGTACTTC
cdr3_aa: CASSLGSGGKETQYF

j_call: TRBJ2-7
clone_size: few
d_call: NA
v_call: TRBV20-1
cdr3_nt: TGCAGTGCTAGGACCAGGGGGACTAGCTACGAGCAGTACTTC
cdr3_aa: CSARTRGTSYEQYF

j_call: TRBJ2-3
clone_size: once
d_call: TRBD2
v_call: TRBV7-3
cdr3_nt: TGTGCCAGCAGCTTTCGGGAGGCAGATACGCAGTATTTT
cdr3_aa: CASSFREADTQYF

j_call: TRBJ2-5
clone_size: NA
d_call: NA
v_call: TRBV10-3
cdr3_nt: TGTGCCGTCGGGTCTAGCGCAGAGACCCAGTACTTC
cdr3_aa: CAVGSSAETQYF

j_call: TRBJ2-7
clone_size: NA
d_call: NA
v_call: TRBV20-1
cdr3_nt: TGCAGTGCGTGCCCGGGCTACGAGCAGTACTTC
cdr3_aa: CSACPGYEQYF

j_call: TRBJ2-5
clone_size: NA
d_call: NA
v_call: TRBV7-2
cdr3_nt: TGTGCCAGCAGCTCCGGTGTCCAAGAGACCCAGTACTTC
cdr3_aa: CASSSGVQETQYF

j_call: TRBJ2-6
clone_size: NA
d_call: NA
v_call: TRBV29-1
cdr3_nt: TGCAGCGTTCTAGGCGCCTCTGGGGCCAACGTCCTGACTTTC
cdr3_aa: CSVLGASGANVLTF

j_call: TRBJ1-2
clone_size: NA
d_call: NA
v_call: TRBV3-1
cdr3_nt: TGTGCCAGCAGCCAAGCAAGGATCTATGGCTACACCTTC
cdr3_aa: CASSQARIYGYTF

j_call: TRBJ2-7
clone_size: many
d_call: NA
v_call: TRBV4-1
cdr3_nt: TGCGCCAGCAGACTGATTAATCGAGGCTCCTACGAGCAGTACTTC
cdr3_aa: CASRLINRGSYEQYF

j_call: TRBJ1-1
clone_size: NA
d_call: NA
v_call: TRBV14
cdr3_nt: TGTGCCAGCAGCCAAGGTTCTTCGTCAGGGAACACTGAAGCTTTCTTT
cdr3_aa: CASSQGSSSGNTEAFF